Shown below are 4 T cell receptor beta chains from a single sample sequenced in a study of early T cells in non-severe SARS-CoV-2 infection. In TCRdb, the 5' RACE reads were re-called with MiXCR into one record per CDR3 protein. This table holds about 48,000 distinct CDR3 sequences, approximately 13% found once. The sample consisted of whole blood. The receptor source for this set is an adult who was a healthcare worker with PCR-confirmed SARS-CoV-2 infection or an uninfected control (not recorded which).

This clonotype has at least ten counts. This chain joins TRBV19 and TRBJ2-1; D uncertain. Trimming shortened V by 4 bases and J by 6 bases, and 16 bases separated the two germline ends. The V gene's germline CDR1 is LNHDA and CDR2 SQIVND (reference sequence). There are 15 residues in the CDR3. In DNA form, the CDR3 reads TGTGCCAGTAGTACATATCGCAGGTTTAGCAATGAGCAGTTCTTC. It specifies CASSTYRRFSNEQFF.

This rearrangement joins TRBV3-1 to TRBJ1-5; D might be TRBD1 (5 bases). The CDR3 consists of 12 residues. V dropped 4 bases and J dropped 11 bases, with 12 bases sitting between them. Germline V gene data show CDR1 as LGHDT and CDR2 as YNNKEL (reference sequence). For the CDR3, the DNA is TGTGCCAGCAGCCTTGGGGGAAAGGCCCAGCATTTT. It codes for CASSLGGKAQHF. The full variable domain, rest sourced from reference TRBV3-1 and TRBJ1-5, is DTAVSQTPKYLVTQMGNDKSIKCEQNLGHDTMYWYKQDSKKFLKIMFSYNNKELIINETVPNRFSPKSPDKAHLNLHINSLELGDSAVYFCASSLGGKAQHFGDGTRLSIL.

There are many counts of this clonotype. The chain links TRBV28 to TRBJ2-7; weak D call: TRBD1 (5 bases). V shed 2 bases and J shed 2 bases, with 10 bases lying between them. This CDR3 comprises 14 residues. The germline gives CDR1 MDHEN, CDR2 SYDVKM. The CDR3 coding sequence is TGTGCCAGCAGTTTAAAAGGGGTCCCCTACGAGCAGTACTTC. Translating it yields CASSLKGVPYEQYF. Drawing the rest from reference TRBV28 and TRBJ2-7, the complete variable domain is DVKVTQSSRYLVKRTGEKVFLECVQDMDHENMFWYRQDPGLGLRLIYFSYDVKMKEKGDIPEGYSVSREKKERFSLILESASTNQTSMYLCASSLKGVPYEQYFGPGTRLTVT.

The genes are TRBV7-2 and TRBJ1-6, with D possibly TRBD1 on 6 matching bases. The V and J ends lost 2 bases and 7 bases respectively, with 15 bases between them. Germline V gives CDR1 SGHTA, CDR2 FQGNSA. This CDR3 spans 16 amino acids. CDR3 protein: CASSLRRAGDNSPLHF. The CDR3, as DNA: TGTGCCAGCAGCTTACGCCGGGCAGGGGACAATTCACCCCTCCACTTT.